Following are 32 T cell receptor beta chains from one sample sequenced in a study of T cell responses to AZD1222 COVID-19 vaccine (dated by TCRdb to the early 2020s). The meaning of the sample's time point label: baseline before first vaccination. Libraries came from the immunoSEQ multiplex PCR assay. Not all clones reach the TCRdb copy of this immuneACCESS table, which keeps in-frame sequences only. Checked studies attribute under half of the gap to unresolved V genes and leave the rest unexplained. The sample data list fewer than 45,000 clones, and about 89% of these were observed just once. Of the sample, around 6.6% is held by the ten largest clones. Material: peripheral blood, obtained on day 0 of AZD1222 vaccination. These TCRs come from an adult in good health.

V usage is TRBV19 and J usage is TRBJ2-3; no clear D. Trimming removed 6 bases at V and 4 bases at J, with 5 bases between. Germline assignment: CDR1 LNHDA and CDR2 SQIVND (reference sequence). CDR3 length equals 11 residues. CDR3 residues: CASRRADTQYF. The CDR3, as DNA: TGTGCCAGTAGAAGGGCAGATACGCAGTATTTT.

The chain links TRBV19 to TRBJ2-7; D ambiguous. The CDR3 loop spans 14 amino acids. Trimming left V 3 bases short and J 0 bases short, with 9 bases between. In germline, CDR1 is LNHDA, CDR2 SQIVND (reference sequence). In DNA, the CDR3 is TGTGCCAGTAGTATTCTCGTCAGCTCCTACGAGCAGTACTTC. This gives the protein CASSILVSSYEQYF.

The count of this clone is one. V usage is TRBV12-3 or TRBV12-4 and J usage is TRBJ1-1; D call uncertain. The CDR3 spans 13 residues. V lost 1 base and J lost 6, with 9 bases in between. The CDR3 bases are TGTGCCAGCAGTTTAGTGGGGTCCTCTGAAGCTTTCTTT. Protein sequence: CASSLVGSSEAFF.

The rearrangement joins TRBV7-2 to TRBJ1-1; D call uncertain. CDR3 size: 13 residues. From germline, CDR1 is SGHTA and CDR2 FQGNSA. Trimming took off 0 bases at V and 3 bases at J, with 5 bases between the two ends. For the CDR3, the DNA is TGTGCCAGCAGCTTAGCTAGCGACACTGAAGCTTTCTTT. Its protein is CASSLASDTEAFF.

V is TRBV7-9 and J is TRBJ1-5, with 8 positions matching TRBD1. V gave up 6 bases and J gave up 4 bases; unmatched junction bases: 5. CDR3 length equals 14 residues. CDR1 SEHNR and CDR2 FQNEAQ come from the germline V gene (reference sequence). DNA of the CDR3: TGTGCCAGCAGTGTCGGGACAGGAAATCAGCCCCAGCATTTT. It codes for CASSVGTGNQPQHF. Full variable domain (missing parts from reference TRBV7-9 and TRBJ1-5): DTGVSQNPRHKITKRGQNVTFRCDPISEHNRLYWYRQTLGQGPEFLTYFQNEAQLEKSRLLSDRFSAERPKGSFSTLEIQRTEQGDSAMYLCASSVGTGNQPQHFGDGTRLSIL.

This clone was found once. CDR3 loop: CAIGTAAEAFF. In nucleotides, the CDR3 is TGTGCCATCGGGACCGCGGCTGAAGCTTTCTTT. The rearrangement uses TRBV2 and TRBJ1-1; maybe TRBD1 (5 bases). Trimming pared 10 bases from V and 6 bases from J, leaving 12 bases between. Germline V gene sequence: CDR1 SNHLY, CDR2 FYNNEI. The CDR3 loop spans 11 amino acids.

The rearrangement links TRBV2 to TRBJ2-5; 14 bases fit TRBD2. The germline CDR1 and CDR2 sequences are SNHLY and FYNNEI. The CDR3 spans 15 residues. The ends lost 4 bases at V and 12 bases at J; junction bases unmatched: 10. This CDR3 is CASSALRTSGGREYF. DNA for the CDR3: TGTGCCAGCAGTGCCCTTAGGACTAGCGGGGGGCGAGAGTACTTC.

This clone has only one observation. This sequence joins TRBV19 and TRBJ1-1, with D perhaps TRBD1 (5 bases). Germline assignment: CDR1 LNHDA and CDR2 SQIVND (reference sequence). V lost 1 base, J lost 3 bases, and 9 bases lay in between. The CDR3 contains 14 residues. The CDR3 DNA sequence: TGTGCCAGTAGTATAGGGGACCGCCACACTGAAGCTTTCTTT. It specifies CASSIGDRHTEAFF.

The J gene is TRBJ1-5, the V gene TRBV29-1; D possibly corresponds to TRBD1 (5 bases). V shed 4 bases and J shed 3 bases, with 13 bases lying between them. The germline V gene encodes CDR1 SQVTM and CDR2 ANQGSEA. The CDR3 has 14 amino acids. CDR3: CSVGWNRTNQPQHF. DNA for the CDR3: TGCAGCGTTGGCTGGAACAGGACCAATCAGCCCCAGCATTTT.

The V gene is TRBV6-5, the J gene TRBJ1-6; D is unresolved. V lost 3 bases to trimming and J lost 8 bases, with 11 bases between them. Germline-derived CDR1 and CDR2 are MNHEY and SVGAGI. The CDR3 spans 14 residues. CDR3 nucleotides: TGTGCCAGCAGTTATCAAGGGTTGCATTCACCCCTCCACTTT. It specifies CASSYQGLHSPLHF.

This chain's CDR3 is CASSSAGGRSYEQYF. CDR3 nucleotide sequence: TGTGCCAGCAGTTCAGCGGGGGGCCGCTCCTACGAGCAGTACTTC. The rearrangement links TRBV6-5 to TRBJ2-7, with 9 positions matching TRBD2. The CDR3 is 15 amino acids. Germline CDR1 reads MNHEY; CDR2 reads SVGAGI. With 4 bases clipped from V and 0 bases from J, the junction kept 4 bases outside the gene matches.

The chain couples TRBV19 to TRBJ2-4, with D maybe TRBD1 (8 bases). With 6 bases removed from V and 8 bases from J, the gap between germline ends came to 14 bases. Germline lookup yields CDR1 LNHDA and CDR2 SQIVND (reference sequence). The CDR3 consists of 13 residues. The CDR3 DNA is TGTGCCAGTAGCGACACAGGGGGGGACATTCAGTACTTC. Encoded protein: CASSDTGGDIQYF.

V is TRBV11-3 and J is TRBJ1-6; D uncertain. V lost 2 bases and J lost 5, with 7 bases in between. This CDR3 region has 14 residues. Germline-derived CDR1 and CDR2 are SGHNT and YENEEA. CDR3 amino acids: CASSLNGHNSPLHF. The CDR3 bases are TGTGCCAGCAGCTTAAATGGCCATAATTCACCCCTCCACTTT.

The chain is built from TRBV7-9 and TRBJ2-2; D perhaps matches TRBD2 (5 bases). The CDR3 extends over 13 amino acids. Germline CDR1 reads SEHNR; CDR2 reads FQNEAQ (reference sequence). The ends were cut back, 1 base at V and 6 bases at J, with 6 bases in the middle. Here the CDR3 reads CASSLVGAGELFF. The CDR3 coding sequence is TGTGCCAGCAGCTTAGTGGGAGCCGGGGAGCTGTTTTTT.

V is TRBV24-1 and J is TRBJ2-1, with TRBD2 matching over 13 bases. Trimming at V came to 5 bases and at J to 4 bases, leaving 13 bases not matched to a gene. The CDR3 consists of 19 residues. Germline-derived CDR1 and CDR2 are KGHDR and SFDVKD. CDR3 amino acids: CATSAPPLAGGPGYNEQFF. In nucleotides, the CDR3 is TGTGCCACCAGTGCCCCTCCACTAGCGGGAGGGCCGGGTTACAATGAGCAGTTCTTC.

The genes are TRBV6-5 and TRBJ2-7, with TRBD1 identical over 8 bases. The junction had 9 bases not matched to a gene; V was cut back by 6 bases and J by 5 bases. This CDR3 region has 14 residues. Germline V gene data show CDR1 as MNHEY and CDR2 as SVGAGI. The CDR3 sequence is CASSFGQGADEQYF. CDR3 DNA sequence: TGTGCCAGCAGCTTTGGACAGGGCGCTGACGAGCAGTACTTC.

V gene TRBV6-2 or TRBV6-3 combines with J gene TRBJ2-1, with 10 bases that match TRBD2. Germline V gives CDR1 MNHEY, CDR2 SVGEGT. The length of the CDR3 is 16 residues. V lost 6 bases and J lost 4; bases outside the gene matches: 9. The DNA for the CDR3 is TGTGCCAGCAGCTTCTCCGGGACTAGCGTATACAATGAGCAGTTCTTC. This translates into CASSFSGTSVYNEQFF.

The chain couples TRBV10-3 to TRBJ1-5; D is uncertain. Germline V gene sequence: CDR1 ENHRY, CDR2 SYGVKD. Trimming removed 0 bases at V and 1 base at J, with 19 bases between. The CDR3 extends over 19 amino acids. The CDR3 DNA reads TGTGCCATCAGTGAGTCGGCAATCGGAGGTAAGAGGAGCAATCAGCCCCAGCATTTT. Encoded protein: CAISESAIGGKRSNQPQHF.

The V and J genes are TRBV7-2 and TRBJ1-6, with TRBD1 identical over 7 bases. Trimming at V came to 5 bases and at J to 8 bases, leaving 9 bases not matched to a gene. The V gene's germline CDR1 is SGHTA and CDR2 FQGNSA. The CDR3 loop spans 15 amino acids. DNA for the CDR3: TGTGCCAGCAGCCGGGACAGAGCTGGGGATTCACCCCTCCACTTT. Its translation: CASSRDRAGDSPLHF.

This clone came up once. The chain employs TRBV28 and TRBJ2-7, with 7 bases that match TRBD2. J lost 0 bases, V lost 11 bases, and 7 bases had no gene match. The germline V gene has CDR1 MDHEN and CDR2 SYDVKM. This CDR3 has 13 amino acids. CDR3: CALPQRGSYEQYF. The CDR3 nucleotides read TGTGCCCTCCCGCAGCGGGGCTCCTACGAGCAGTACTTC.

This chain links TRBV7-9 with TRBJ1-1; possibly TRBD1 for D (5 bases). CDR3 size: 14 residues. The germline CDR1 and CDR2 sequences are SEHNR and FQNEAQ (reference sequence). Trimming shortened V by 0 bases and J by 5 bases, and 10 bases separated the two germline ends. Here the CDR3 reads CASSLALRGTEAFF. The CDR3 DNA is TGTGCCAGCAGCTTAGCGCTGCGGGGGACTGAAGCTTTCTTT.

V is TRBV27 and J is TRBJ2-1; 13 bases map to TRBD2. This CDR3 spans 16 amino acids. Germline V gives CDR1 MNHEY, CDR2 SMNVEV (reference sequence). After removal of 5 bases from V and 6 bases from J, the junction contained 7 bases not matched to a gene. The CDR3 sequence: CASSPYRLAGGNEQFF. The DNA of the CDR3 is TGTGCCAGCAGTCCGTACAGACTAGCGGGAGGCAATGAGCAGTTCTTC.

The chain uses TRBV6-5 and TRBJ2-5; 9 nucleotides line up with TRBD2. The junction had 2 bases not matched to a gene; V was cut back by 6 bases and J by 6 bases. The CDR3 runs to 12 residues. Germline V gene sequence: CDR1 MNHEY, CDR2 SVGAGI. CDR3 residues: CASRAGGKTQYF. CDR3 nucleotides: TGTGCCAGCAGAGCGGGGGGTAAGACCCAGTACTTC.

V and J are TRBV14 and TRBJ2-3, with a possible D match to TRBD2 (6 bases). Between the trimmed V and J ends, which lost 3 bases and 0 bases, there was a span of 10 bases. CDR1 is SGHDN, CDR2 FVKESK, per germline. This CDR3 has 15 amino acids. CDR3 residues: CASSHRDWSTDTQYF. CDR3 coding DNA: TGTGCCAGCAGCCACAGGGACTGGAGCACAGATACGCAGTATTTT.

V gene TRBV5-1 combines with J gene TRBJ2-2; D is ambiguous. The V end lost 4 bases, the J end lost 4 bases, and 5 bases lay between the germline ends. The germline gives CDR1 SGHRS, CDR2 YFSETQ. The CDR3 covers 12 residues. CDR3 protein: CASSPGTGELFF. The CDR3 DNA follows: TGCGCCAGCAGCCCGGGCACCGGGGAGCTGTTTTTT.

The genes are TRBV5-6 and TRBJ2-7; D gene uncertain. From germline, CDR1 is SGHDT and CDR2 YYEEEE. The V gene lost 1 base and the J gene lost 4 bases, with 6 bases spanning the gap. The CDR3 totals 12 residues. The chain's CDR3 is CASSLSVYEQYF. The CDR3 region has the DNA TGTGCCAGCAGCTTGTCGGTGTACGAGCAGTACTTC.

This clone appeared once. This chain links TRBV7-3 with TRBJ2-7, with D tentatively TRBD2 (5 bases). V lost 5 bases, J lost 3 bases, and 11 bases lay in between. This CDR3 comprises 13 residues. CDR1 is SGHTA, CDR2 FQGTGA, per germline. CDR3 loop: CASSLEGGYEQYF. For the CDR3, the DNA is TGTGCCAGCAGCCTCGAGGGTGGCTACGAGCAGTACTTC.

CDR3 region: CASSRDSKGEQYF. CDR3 nucleotides: TGCGCCAGCAGCCGAGACAGCAAAGGCGAGCAGTACTTC. V gene TRBV5-1 combines with J gene TRBJ2-7, with TRBD1 as a possible D gene (5 bases). Germline CDR1 reads SGHRS; CDR2 reads YFSETQ. Trimming pared 4 bases from V and 6 bases from J, leaving 14 bases between. This CDR3 is built from 13 residues.

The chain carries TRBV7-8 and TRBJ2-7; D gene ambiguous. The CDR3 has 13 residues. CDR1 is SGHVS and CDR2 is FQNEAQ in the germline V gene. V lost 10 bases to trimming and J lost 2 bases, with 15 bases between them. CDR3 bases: TGTGCCACTCGCCCGGCGGAAACCTACGAGCAGTACTTC. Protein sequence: CATRPAETYEQYF.

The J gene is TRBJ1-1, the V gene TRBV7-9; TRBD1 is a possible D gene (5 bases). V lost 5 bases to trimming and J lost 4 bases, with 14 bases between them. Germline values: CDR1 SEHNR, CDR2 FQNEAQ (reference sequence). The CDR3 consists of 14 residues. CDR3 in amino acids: CASSGTGVGTEAFF. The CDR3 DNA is TGTGCCAGCAGCGGGACGGGGGTCGGCACTGAAGCTTTCTTT.

This CDR3 reads CASSPGQGAGDEQFF. DNA of the CDR3: TGTGCCAGCAGCCCTGGACAGGGGGCTGGCGATGAGCAGTTCTTC. V and J are TRBV28 and TRBJ2-1; 11 bases fit TRBD1. This CDR3 is 15 amino acids long. Trimming cost V 6 bases and J 8 bases; bases outside gene matches: 9. The germline gives CDR1 MDHEN, CDR2 SYDVKM.

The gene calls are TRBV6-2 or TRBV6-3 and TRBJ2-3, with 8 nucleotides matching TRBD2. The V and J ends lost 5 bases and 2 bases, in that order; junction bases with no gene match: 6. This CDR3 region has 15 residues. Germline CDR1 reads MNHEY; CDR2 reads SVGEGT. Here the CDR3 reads CASSGFGGATDTQYF. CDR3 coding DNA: TGTGCCAGCAGTGGCTTCGGGGGGGCCACAGATACGCAGTATTTT.